This T cell receptor (beta chain) came from a study of immune evolution from preneoplasia to lung adenocarcinoma. General study points: T cell clonality was higher in KRAS-mutant than EGFR-mutant or wild-type nodules. Clonality was highest in normal lung, lower in later-stage lesions apparently.

Patients had resection in Japan or China between the mid-2010s and the late 2010s. H&E slides confirmed each diagnosis, reviewed by two pathologists independently. This CDR3 contains 14 residues. Deletions cut 8 bases from V and 4 bases from J, with 15 bases between. The V gene's germline CDR1 is MDHEN and CDR2 SYDVKM. On this clone itself: Antigen unknown.

This table comes from immunoSEQ multiplex PCR, and its TCRdb copy is limited to in-frame clones, with some not included. The sample lists 10,000 or so clones; over 60% were seen once. The rearrangement uses TRBV28 and TRBJ2-1; D is possibly TRBD1 or TRBD2 (5 bases each). This receptor was identified in a person aged 65 to 85 with lung adenocarcinoma. Some clones in this sample may be carry-over from other donors' samples. Sequenced material: FFPE minimally invasive lung adenocarcinoma tissue. The CDR3 spells CASLTEWGYNEQFF. The DNA for the CDR3 is TGTGCCAGCCTCACAGAATGGGGGTACAATGAGCAGTTCTTC.